This T cell receptor (beta chain) was retrieved from a study of T cells in Graves' hyperthyroidism and ophthalmopathy. Blood from later-ophthalmopathy patients was taken at first hyperthyroidism diagnosis. This clonotype was counted many times. Its antigen is still unknown. Using RNA transcripts as the source, TCR beta CDR3 regions were amplified. An initial round of RT-PCR targeting the TCR CDR3 relied on the HTBI primer set. TCRdb ran MiXCR on the multiplex PCR reads and lists one entry per CDR3 protein. The sample carries about 360,000 distinct CDR3 sequences, roughly 13% recorded once. Findings and caveats of the study: Within blood appeared most thyroid clonotypes that had expanded above 0.001.

Looked up from germline, CDR1 is ENHRY and CDR2 is SYGVKD. The junction had 4 bases not matched to a gene; V was cut back by 2 bases and J by 4 bases. This CDR3 is 15 amino acids long. Source material: blood. The TCR originated in a man aged 25 to 40 with Graves' hyperthyroidism that later progressed to Graves' ophthalmopathy. This chain links TRBV10-3 with TRBJ2-1, with TRBD1 matching over 8 bases. Written as DNA, the CDR3 is TGTGCCATCAGTGAGGGACAGGGTGGTTACAATGAGCAGTTCTTC. It yields the protein CAISEGQGGYNEQFF.